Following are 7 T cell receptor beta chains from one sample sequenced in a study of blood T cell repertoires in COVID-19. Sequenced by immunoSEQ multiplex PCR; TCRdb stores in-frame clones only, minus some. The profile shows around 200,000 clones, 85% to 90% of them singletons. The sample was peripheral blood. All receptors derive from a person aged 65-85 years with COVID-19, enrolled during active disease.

CDR3: CASSPHRETQYF. In DNA, the CDR3 is TGTGCCAGCAGTCCCCACCGGGAGACCCAGTACTTC. This chain joins TRBV6-2 or TRBV6-3 and TRBJ2-5; D unresolved. The V gene lost 5 bases and the J gene lost 5 bases, with 9 bases spanning the gap. The CDR3 runs 12 residues. CDR1 MNHEY and CDR2 SVGEGT come from the germline V gene.

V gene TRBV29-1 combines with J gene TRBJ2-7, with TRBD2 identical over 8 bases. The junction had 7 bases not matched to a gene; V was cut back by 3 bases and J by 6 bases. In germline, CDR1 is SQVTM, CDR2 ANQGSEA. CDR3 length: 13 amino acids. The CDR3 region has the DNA TGCAGCGTTGACTTTGCGCGGGGGGCCGAGCAGTACTTC. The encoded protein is CSVDFARGAEQYF.

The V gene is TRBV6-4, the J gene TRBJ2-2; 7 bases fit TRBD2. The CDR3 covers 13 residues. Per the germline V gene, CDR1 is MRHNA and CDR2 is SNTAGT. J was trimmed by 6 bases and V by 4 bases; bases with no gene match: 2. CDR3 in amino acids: CASSAGRAGELFF. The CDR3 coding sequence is TGTGCCAGCAGTGCAGGGAGGGCCGGGGAGCTGTTTTTT.

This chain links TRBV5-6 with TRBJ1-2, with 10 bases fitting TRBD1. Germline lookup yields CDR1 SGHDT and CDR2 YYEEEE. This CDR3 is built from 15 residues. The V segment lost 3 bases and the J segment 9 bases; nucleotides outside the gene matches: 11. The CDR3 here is CASSYETGTGVRYTF. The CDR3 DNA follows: TGTGCCAGCAGCTACGAGACCGGGACAGGGGTCCGCTACACCTTC.

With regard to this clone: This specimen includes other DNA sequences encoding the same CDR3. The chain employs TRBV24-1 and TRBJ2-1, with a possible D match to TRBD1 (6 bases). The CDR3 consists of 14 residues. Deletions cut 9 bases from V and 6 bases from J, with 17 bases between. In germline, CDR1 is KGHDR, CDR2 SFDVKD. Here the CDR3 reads CATGGGRVGNEQFF. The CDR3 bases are TGTGCCACCGGGGGCGGCAGGGTGGGCAATGAGCAGTTCTTC.

The CDR3 nucleotides read TGTGCCAGCAGCTTAAGACTAGCGGAGAACACCGGGGAGCTGTTTTTT. This translates into CASSLRLAENTGELFF. The chain combines TRBV11-2 with TRBJ2-2, with 9 positions matching TRBD2. The CDR3 runs to 16 residues. The germline CDR1 and CDR2 sequences are SGHAT and FQNNGV. Trimming at V came to 2 bases and at J to 1 base, leaving 2 bases not matched to a gene.

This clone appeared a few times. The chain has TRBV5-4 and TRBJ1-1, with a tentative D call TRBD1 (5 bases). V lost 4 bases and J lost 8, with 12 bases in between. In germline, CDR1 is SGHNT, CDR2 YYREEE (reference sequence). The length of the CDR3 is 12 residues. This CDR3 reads CASSGGIREAFF. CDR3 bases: TGTGCCAGCAGCGGGGGGATTCGGGAAGCTTTCTTT.